This TCR beta chain originates from a study of blood T cell repertoires in COVID-19. In the study overall: Collection of acute and convalescent COVID-19 samples took place in the United States, Italy and Spain. PBMCs, B-cell-depleted T cells, or T cells were the source of the cDNA or gDNA that made up the material.

Per the study methods: Amplification with reference gene primers provided the estimates of nucleated cell counts. Produced via immunoSEQ multiplex PCR; TCRdb's table is partial and in-frame only. V and J calls and clone size are those listed in that table; D and trimming were worked out from the DNA. The table has tens of thousands of clones, just under 95% seen once. In this sample, this clone is medium-sized. This sequence was found in a human donor with active COVID-19. The donor label of this sample is uncertain. Material for sequencing was peripheral blood.

This CDR3 reads CASSPGLLTGELFF. The CDR3 nucleotides read TGTGCCAGCAGCCCGGGACTTCTAACCGGGGAGCTGTTTTTT. The genes are TRBV5-5 and TRBJ2-2, with D possibly TRBD2 on 6 matching bases. Between the trimmed V and J ends, which lost 4 bases and 5 bases, there was a span of 12 bases. Germline V gene data show CDR1 as SGHKS and CDR2 as YYEKEE (reference sequence). This CDR3 is 14 amino acids long.